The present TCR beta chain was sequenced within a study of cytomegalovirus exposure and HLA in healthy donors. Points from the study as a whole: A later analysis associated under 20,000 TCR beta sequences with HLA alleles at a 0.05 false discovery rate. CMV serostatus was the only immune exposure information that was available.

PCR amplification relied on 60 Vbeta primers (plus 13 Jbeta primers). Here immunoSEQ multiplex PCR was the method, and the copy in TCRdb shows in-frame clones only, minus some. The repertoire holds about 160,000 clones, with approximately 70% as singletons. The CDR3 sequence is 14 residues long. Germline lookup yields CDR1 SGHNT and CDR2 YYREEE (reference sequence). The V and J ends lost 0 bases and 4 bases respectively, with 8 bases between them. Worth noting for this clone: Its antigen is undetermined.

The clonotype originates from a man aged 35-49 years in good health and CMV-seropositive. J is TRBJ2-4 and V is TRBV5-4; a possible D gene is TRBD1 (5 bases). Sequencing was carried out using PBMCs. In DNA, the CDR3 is TGTGCCAGCAGCTTGGGACAGAGTAAAAACATTCAGTACTTC. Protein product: CASSLGQSKNIQYF.